This T cell receptor (beta chain) was identified in a study of cytomegalovirus exposure and HLA in healthy donors. Study-wide background: One earlier analysis, a look at about 179 million T cells, found more than 100 million unique TCR beta sequences. Broader study findings: TCR beta V- and J-gene trimming, according to a later analysis, was linked to a missense DCLRE1C variant. The authors excluded some V segments, including TRBV6-2 and TRBV6-3, as indistinguishable. One later analysis reportedly identified an Asian-associated ancestry cluster that showed fewer N-insertions than the approximately 710-donor mean.

This CDR3 comprises 18 residues. Germline-derived CDR1 and CDR2 are SGHTS and YDEGEE. Trimming stripped 3 bases from V and 0 bases from J, with 19 bases between. As to this clone: Its antigen is still unknown.

The PCR employed 60 Vbeta primers together with 13 Jbeta primers. Assay used: immunoSEQ multiplex PCR; TCRdb lists only in-frame clones, some missing. The sample has roughly 100,000 clones; over 60% are singletons. This chain connects TRBV5-8 to TRBJ1-5; D unresolved. The sequence came from a man aged 55-75 years in good health and CMV-seropositive. The sequenced sample was PBMCs. The CDR3 coding sequence is TGTGCCAGCAGCTCGAATTGGAGGACGGTGGGTAGCAATCAGCCCCAGCATTTT. It specifies CASSSNWRTVGSNQPQHF.